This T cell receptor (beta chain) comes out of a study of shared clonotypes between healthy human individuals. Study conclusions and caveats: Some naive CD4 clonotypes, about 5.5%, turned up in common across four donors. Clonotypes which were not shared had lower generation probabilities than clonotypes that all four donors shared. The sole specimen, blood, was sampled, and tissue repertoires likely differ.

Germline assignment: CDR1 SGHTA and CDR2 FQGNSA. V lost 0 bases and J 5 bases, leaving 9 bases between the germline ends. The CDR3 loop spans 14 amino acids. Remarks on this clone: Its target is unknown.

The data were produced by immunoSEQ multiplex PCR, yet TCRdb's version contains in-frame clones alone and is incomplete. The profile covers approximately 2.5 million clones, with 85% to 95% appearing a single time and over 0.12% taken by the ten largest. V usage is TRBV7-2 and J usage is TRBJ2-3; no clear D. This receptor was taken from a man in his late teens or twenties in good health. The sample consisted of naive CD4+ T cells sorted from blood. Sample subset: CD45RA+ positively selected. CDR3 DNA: TGTGCCAGCAGCTTAGCAACAGTGGTAGATACGCAGTATTTT. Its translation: CASSLATVVDTQYF.